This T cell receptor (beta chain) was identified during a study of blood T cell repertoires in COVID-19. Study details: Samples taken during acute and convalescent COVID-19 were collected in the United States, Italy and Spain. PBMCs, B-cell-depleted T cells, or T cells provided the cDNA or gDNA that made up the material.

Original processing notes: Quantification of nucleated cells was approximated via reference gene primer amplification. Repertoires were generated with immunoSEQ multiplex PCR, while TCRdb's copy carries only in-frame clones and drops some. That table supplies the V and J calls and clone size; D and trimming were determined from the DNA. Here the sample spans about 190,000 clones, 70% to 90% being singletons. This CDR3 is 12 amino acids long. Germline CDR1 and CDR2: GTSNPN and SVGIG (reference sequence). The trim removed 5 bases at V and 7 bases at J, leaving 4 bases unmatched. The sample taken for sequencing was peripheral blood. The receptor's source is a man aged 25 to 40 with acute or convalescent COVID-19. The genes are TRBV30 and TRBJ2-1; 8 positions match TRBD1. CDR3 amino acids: CAWDRGRNEQFF. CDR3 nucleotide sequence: TGTGCCTGGGACAGGGGTAGAAATGAGCAGTTCTTC.